This TCR beta chain was identified during a study of blood T cell repertoires in COVID-19 (TCRdb year 2020). Regarding the research as a whole: The collaborator samples originated in the United States, Italy and Spain and spanned the acute and convalescent phases of COVID-19. A de-identified subject ID, COVID-19 status, age in years and sex were almost always included in the sample metadata. The samples were drawn from two sources: the first 160 participants of the ongoing ImmuneRACE study, and 1,200 or so subjects contributed by 6 global collaborators. Where HLA class I and class II types were available, the types were taken from metadata supplied by the sample provider, not from assay-based typing. The material from the prospective study consisted of cDNA or gDNA derived from T cells, B-cell-depleted T cells, or PBMCs. The dataset comprised deeply sampled blood TCRbeta repertoires from subjects exposed to, actively infected with, or recovered from COVID-19. The repertoires were made available in a free public database intended to serve as a resource for research on the immune response to SARS-CoV-2.

The collaborating institutions used their own protocols to collect whole blood in K2EDTA tubes. For TCRbeta analysis, collaborators shipped samples in one of three forms: frozen whole blood, isolated PBMCs, or DNA extracted from either of those sample types. Results and caveats for the whole study, not just this receptor: Clinical and demographic metadata were provided uncurated, with the amount varying by source and participant.

V loses 1 base at its end and J loses 7 bases; junction bases beyond the gene matches: 9. The CDR3, cysteine through phenylalanine, is 16 amino acids long. Just the 48-base CDR3 DNA is kept, in frame starting at base 1. The CDR1 and CDR2 encoded by the germline V gene (reference sequence) are SEHNR and FQNEAQ. The immunoSEQ Assay, a bias-controlled multiplex PCR, was used to amplify TCRbeta CDR3 regions from genomic DNA. Regarding the original processing steps: Nucleated cell counts per sample were estimated from amplification of reference gene primers within the assay. To quantify the absolute abundance of each unique TCRbeta CDR3 rearrangement, sequence reads were collapsed and filtered. Productive Simpson clonality was computed per sample as the square root of Simpson's diversity index over productive rearrangements. The immuneACCESS repertoire file appears here via TCRdb, limited to in-frame rearrangements. These files lack a portion of the clones; in checked studies, under half of the deficit traces to unresolved V genes, and the cause of the others is not known. Clonal size and the V and J genes are those of that table, whereas D and trimming came from the DNA. The sample table records roughly 110,000 clones; around 88% of these occur just once. Approximately 6.8% of the sample goes to the ten largest clones.

As for this clone: Its antigen is unknown. Base quality data are lacking; no much larger clone is found one base away.

The sequence came from a man between 45 and 60 years old with active or convalescent COVID-19. Sequencing was carried out using peripheral blood. Recombination connected TRBV7-9 to TRBJ1-4; TRBD1 lines up with 7 middle nucleotides. The sequenced DNA: TGTGCCAGCAGCTTAGGACAGGGCGAACTTATTGAAAAACTGTTTTTT. The translation is CASSLGQGELIEKLFF.